The clone carrying this T cell receptor beta chain has only one observation. Its cognate antigen is unknown. This sample was taken from a study of T-cell memory formation after mild COVID-19. The CDR3 contains 20 residues. Trimming took 2 bases from V and 3 from J, leaving 27 bases between them. Germline CDR1 MNHNY, CDR2 SVGAGI (reference sequence). 5'RACE, which relied on constant-segment primers, yielded TCR alpha and TCR beta cDNA libraries carrying sample barcodes and UMIs. TCRdb called the 5' RACE reads again in MiXCR, with one record for every CDR3 protein. Of roughly 400,000 distinct CDR3 sequences in the sample, 15% to 20% were seen once. Study results and limitations: The authors did not confirm SARS-CoV-2 specificity of second-wave clones peaking day 37. Among CD4+ contracting clones, most were CM and EM, and CD8+ ones EMRA.

The sample consisted of PBMCs or a T cell subset sorted from them (not recorded which). This chain connects TRBV6-6 to TRBJ2-3, with D possibly called TRBD1 or TRBD2 (6 bases each). This sequence was found in a man younger than 30 who had mild COVID-19 (a few samples of this study predate the infection). Cell type and time point are not known. The CDR3: CASSYLTIATGARLTDTQYF. For the CDR3, the DNA is TGTGCCAGCAGTTACCTCACTATAGCTACGGGGGCACGGCTAACAGATACGCAGTATTTT.